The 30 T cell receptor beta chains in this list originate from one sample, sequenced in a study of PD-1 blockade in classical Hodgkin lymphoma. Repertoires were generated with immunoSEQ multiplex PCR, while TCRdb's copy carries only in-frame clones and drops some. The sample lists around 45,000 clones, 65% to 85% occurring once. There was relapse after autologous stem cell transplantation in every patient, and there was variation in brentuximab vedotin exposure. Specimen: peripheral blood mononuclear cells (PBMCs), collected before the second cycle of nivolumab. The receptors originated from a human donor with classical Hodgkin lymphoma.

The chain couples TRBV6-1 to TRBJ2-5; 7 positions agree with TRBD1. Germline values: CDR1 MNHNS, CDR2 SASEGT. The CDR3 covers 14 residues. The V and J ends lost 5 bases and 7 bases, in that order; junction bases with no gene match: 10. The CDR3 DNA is TGTGCCAGCAGTCTAGACAGGGCTGGAGGGACCCAGTACTTC. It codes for CASSLDRAGGTQYF.

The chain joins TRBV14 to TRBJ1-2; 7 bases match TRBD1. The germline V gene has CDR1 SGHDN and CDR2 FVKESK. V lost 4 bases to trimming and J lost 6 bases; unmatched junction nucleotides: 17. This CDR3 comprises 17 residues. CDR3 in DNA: TGTGCCAGCAGCCGACTTCCGAGAGACAGGGATAGAGATGGCTACACCTTC. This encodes CASSRLPRDRDRDGYTF.

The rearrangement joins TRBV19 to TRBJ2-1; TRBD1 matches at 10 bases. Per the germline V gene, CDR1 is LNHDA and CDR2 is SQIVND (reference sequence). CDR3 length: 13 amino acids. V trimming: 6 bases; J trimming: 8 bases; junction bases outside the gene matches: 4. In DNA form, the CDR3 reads TGTGCCAGTAGACCGGGACAGGGGCATGAGCAGTTCTTC. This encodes CASRPGQGHEQFF.

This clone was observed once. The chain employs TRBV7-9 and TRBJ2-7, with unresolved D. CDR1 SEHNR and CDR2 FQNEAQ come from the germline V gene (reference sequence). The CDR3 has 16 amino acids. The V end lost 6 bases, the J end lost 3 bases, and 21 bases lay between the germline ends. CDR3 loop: CASSSLMAQMDYEQYF. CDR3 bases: TGTGCCAGCAGTTCCCTTATGGCCCAGATGGACTACGAGCAGTACTTC.

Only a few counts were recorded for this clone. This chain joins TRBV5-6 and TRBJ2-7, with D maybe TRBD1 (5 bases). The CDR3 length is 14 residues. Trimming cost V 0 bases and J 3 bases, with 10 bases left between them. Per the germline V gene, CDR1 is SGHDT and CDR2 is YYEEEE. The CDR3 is CASSLAQGNYEQYF. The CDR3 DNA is TGTGCCAGCAGCTTGGCCCAGGGAAACTACGAGCAGTACTTC.

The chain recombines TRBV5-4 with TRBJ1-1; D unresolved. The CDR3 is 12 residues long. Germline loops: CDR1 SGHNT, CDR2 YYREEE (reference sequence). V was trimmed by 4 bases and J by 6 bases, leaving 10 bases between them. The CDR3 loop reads CASSLLQAEAFF. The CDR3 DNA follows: TGTGCCAGCAGCCTCTTGCAGGCTGAAGCTTTCTTT.

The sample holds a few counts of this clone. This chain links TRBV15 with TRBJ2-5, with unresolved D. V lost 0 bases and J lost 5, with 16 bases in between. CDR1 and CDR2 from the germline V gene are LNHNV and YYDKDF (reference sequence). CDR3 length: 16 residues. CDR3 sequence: CATSRDLTGGKETQYF. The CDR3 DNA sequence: TGTGCCACCAGCAGAGATCTTACGGGCGGCAAGGAGACCCAGTACTTC. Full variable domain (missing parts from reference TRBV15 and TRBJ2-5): DAMVIQNPRYQVTQFGKPVTLSCSQTLNHNVMYWYQQKSSQAPKLLFHYYDKDFNNEADTPDNFQSRRPNTSFCFLDIRSPGLGDTAMYLCATSRDLTGGKETQYFGPGTRLLVL.

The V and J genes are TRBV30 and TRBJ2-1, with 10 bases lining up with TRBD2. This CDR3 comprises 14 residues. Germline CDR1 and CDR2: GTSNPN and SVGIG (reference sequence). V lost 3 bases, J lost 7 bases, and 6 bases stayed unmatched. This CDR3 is CAWRERGLANEQFF. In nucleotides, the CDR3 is TGTGCCTGGAGGGAACGGGGACTAGCGAATGAGCAGTTCTTC.

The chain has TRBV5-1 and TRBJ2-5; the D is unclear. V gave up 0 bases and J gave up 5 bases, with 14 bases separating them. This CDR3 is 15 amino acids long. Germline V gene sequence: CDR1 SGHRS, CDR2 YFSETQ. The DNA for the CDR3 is TGCGCCAGCAGCTTGGAGTCTTCCGCCGTGGAGACCCAGTACTTC. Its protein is CASSLESSAVETQYF.

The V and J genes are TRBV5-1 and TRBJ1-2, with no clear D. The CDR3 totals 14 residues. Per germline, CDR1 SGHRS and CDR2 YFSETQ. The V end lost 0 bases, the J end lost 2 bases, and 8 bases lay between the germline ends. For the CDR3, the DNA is TGCGCCAGCAGCTTGGGGACCGACAACTATGGCTACACCTTC. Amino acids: CASSLGTDNYGYTF. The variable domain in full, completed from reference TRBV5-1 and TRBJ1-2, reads KAGVTQTPRYLIKTRGQQVTLSCSPISGHRSVSWYQQTPGQGLQFLFEYFSETQRNKGNFPGRFSGRQFSNSRSEMNVSTLELGDSALYLCASSLGTDNYGYTFGSGTRLTVV.

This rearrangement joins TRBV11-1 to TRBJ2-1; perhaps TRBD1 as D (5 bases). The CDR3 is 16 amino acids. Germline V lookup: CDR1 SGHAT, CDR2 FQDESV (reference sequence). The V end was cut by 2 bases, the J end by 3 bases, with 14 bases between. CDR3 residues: CASSLNGAYDYNEQFF. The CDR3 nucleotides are TGTGCCAGCAGCTTAAATGGGGCCTACGACTACAATGAGCAGTTCTTC.

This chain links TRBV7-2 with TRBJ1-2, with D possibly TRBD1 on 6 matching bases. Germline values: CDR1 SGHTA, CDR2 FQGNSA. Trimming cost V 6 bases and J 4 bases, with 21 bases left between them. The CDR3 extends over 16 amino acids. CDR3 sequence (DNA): TGTGCCAGCAGATTTCTCGTCCAGGGGAGGGCCTATGGCTACACCTTC. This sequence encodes CASRFLVQGRAYGYTF.

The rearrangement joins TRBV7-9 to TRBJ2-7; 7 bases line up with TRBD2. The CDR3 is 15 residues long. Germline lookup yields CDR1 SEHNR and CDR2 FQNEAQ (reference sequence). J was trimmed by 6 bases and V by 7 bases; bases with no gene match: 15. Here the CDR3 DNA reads TGTGCCAGCATCCTTACGGTGGGAGGGATGGGCGAGCAGTACTTC. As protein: CASILTVGGMGEQYF.

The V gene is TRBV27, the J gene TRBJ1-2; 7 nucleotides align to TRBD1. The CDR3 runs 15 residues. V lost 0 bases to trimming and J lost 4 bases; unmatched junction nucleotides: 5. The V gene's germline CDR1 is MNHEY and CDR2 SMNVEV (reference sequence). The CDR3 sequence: CASSLSGTAFYGYTF. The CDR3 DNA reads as TGTGCCAGCAGTTTATCAGGGACAGCTTTCTATGGCTACACCTTC.

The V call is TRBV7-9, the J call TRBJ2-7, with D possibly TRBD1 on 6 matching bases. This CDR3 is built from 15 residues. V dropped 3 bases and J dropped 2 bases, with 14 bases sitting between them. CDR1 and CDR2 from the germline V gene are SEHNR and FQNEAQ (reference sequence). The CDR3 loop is CASSLSRTDPYEQYF. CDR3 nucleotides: TGTGCCAGCAGCTTGTCAAGGACAGACCCCTACGAGCAGTACTTC. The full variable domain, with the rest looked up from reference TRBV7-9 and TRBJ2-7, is DTGVSQNPRHKITKRGQNVTFRCDPISEHNRLYWYRQTLGQGPEFLTYFQNEAQLEKSRLLSDRFSAERPKGSFSTLEIQRTEQGDSAMYLCASSLSRTDPYEQYFGPGTRLTVT.

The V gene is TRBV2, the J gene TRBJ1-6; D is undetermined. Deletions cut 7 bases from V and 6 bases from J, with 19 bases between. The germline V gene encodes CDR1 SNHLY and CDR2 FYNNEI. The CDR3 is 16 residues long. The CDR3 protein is CASIPLAGGVNSPLHF. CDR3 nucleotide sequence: TGTGCCAGCATTCCATTGGCAGGAGGTGTTAATTCACCCCTCCACTTT. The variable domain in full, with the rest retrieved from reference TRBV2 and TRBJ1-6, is EPEVTQTPSHQVTQMGQEVILRCVPISNHLYFYWYRQILGQKVEFLVSFYNNEISEKSEIFDDQFSVERPDGSNFTLKIRSTKLEDSAMYFCASIPLAGGVNSPLHFGNGTRLTVT.

The CDR3 is CASSVVGGPGTSGELFF. CDR3 DNA sequence: TGTGCCAGCAGCGTAGTAGGGGGACCCGGGACGTCTGGGGAGCTGTTTTTT. The chain links TRBV9 to TRBJ2-2; perhaps TRBD1 as D (6 bases). Deletions cut 0 bases from V and 8 bases from J, with 20 bases between. The CDR3 runs 17 residues. Germline-derived CDR1 and CDR2 are SGDLS and YYNGEE.

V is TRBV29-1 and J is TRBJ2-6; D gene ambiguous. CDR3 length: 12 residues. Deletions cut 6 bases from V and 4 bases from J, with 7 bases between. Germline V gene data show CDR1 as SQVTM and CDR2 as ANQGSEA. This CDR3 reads CSVSGGANVLTF. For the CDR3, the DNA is TGCAGCGTGAGTGGAGGGGCCAACGTCCTGACTTTC.

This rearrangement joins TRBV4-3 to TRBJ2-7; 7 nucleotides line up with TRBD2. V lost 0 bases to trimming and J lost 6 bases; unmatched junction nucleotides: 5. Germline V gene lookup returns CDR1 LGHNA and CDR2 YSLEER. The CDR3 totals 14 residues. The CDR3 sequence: CASSQDSPGGEQYF. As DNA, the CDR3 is TGCGCCAGCAGCCAAGATTCCCCGGGAGGCGAGCAGTACTTC.

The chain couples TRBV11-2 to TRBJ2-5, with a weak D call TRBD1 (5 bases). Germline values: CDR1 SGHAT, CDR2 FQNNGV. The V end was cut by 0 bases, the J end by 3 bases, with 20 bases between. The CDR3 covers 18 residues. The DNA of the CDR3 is TGTGCCAGCAGCTTAGAGGCAGGGCTCCGGACCCCAAAAGAGACCCAGTACTTC. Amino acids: CASSLEAGLRTPKETQYF.

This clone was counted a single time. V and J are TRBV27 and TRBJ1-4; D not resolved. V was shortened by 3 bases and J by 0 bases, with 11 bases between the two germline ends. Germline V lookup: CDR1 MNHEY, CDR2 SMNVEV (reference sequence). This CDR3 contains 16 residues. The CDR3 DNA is TGTGCCAGCAGTTTCATAACAGCTGCAACTAATGAAAAACTGTTTTTT. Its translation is CASSFITAATNEKLFF.

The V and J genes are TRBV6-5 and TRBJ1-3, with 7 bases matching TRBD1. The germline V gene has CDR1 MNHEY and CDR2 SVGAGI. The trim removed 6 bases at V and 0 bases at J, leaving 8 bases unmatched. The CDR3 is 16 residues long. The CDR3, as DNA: TGTGCCAGCAGCTACAGGGGACAGCTCTCTGGAAACACCATATATTTT. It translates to CASSYRGQLSGNTIYF.

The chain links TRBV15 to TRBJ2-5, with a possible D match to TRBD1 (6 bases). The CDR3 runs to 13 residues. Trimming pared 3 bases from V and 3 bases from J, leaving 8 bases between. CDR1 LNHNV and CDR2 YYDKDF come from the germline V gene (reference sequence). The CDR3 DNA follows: TGTGCCACCAGCAGTTACAGGGAAGAGACCCAGTACTTC. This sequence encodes CATSSYREETQYF. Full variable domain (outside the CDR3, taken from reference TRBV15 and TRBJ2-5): DAMVIQNPRYQVTQFGKPVTLSCSQTLNHNVMYWYQQKSSQAPKLLFHYYDKDFNNEADTPDNFQSRRPNTSFCFLDIRSPGLGDTAMYLCATSSYREETQYFGPGTRLLVL.

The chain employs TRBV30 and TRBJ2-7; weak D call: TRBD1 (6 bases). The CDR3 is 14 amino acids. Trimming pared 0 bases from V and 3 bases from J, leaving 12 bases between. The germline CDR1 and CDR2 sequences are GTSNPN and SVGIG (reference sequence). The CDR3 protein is CAWSVHTGYYEQYF. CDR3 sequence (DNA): TGTGCCTGGAGTGTACACACAGGGTACTACGAGCAGTACTTC.

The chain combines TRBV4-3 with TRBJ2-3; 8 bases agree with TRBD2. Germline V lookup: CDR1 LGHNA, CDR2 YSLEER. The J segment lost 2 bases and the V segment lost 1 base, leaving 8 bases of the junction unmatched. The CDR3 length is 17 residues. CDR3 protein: CASSQGLTSGPTDTQYF. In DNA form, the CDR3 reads TGCGCCAGCAGCCAAGGTTTAACTAGCGGACCCACAGATACGCAGTATTTT.

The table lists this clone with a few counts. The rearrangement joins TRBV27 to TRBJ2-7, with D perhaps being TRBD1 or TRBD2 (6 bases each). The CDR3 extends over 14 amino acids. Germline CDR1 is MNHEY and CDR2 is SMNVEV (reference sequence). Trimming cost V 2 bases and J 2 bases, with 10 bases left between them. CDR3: CASSLVGGTYEQYF. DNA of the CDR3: TGTGCCAGCAGTTTAGTCGGGGGCACCTACGAGCAGTACTTC.

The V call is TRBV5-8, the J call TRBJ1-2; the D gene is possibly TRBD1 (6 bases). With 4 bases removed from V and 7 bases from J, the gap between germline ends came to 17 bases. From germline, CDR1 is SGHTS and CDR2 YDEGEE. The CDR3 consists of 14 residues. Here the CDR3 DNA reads TGTGCCAGCAGCCAAGTTGAGGGGGATTCTGGCTACACCTTC. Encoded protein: CASSQVEGDSGYTF.

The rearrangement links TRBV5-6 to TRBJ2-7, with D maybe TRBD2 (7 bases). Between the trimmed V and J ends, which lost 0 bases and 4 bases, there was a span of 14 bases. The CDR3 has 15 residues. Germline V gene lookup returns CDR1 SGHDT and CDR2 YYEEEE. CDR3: CASSLGGGGFYEQYF. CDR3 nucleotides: TGTGCCAGCAGCTTGGGCGGCGGGGGCTTTTACGAGCAGTACTTC.

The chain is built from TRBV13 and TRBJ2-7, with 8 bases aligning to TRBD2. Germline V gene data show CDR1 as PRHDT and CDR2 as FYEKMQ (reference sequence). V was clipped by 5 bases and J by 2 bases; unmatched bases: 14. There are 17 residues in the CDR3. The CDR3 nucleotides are TGTGCCAGCAGCCTCTCGGGACTAGGCGGAAAGCCCTACGAGCAGTACTTC. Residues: CASSLSGLGGKPYEQYF. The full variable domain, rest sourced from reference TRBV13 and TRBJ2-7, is AAGVIQSPRHLIKEKRETATLKCYPIPRHDTVYWYQQGPGQDPQFLISFYEKMQSDKGSIPDRFSAQQFSDYHSELNMSSLELGDSALYFCASSLSGLGGKPYEQYFGPGTRLTVT.

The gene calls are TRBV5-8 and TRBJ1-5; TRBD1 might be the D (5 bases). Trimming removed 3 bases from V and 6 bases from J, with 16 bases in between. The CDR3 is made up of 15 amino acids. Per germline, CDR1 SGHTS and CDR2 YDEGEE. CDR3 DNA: TGTGCCAGCAGCTGGTACCAGGGAGACGGTCAGCCCCAGCATTTT. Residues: CASSWYQGDGQPQHF.